The source of this T cell receptor (beta chain) is a study of T cell responses to AZD1222 COVID-19 vaccine. The sample holds a few counts of this clone. Its specificity is not known. Some clones are missing from TCRdb's copy, which holds only in-frame ones; the method was immunoSEQ multiplex PCR. The repertoire holds approximately 130,000 clones, 93% seen once, with under 4% in the top ten. The CDR3 consists of 14 residues. V was clipped by 4 bases and J by 4 bases; unmatched bases: 2. Germline CDR1 SGHAT, CDR2 FQNNGV. General observations from the study: Across the whole spike, CD4 TCRs peaked at regions 160-218 and 743-854. Clonal diversity may have been underestimated, and the donors were mostly white British, with more females than males.

This chain uses TRBV11-2 with TRBJ2-7, with 12 bases matching TRBD1. The receptor comes from an adult in good health. The sequencing here drew on peripheral blood, taken on day 0 of AZD1222 vaccination. CDR3 nucleotide sequence: TGTGCCAGCAGCTCGGGACAGGGGGCTTACGAGCAGTACTTC. Translation: CASSSGQGAYEQYF.